Sequencing of this T cell receptor (beta chain) was carried out in a study of cytomegalovirus exposure and HLA in healthy donors. Study background: Of several hundred genotyped donors, about 81% clustered with self-reported Caucasian donors.

The sample holds a few counts of this clone. A multiplex PCR was run with 60 Vbeta primers and 13 Jbeta primers. Repertoires were generated with immunoSEQ multiplex PCR, while TCRdb's copy carries only in-frame clones and drops some. The profile shows some 130,000 clones, 72% of them singletons. CDR1 and CDR2 from the germline V gene are SNHLY and FYNNEI. The CDR3 totals 15 residues. Trimming took off 9 bases at V and 4 bases at J, with 22 bases between the two ends. Input material: PBMCs. This sequence was found in a man aged 45 to 65 in good health and CMV-seropositive. The gene calls are TRBV2 and TRBJ2-7, with D possibly TRBD1 on 7 matching bases. The CDR3 here is CASFFKQEGAYEQYF. CDR3 nucleotide sequence: TGTGCCAGTTTTTTCAAGCAGGAGGGGGCATACGAGCAGTACTTC.